One TCR beta chain is described in this entry. The data belong to a study of Ad26.COV2.S vaccination and SARS-CoV-2 variants. On the study more broadly: Sample donor was a member of the COV1001 Ad26.COV2.S trial arm.

Indicated treatment: some 20 received Ad26.COV2.S at low or high dose, single or two shots; about 5 received placebo; per-sample allocation not given. Samples analyzed were those drawn on day 63 after the first vaccine or placebo injection. Produced via immunoSEQ multiplex PCR; TCRdb's table is partial and in-frame only. The table lists some 640,000 clones, around 89% of them singletons. Sequencing used peripheral blood, obtained in a trial of Ad26.COV2.S vaccine versus placebo. This TCR was recovered from a person aged 18 to 65 who received the Ad26.COV2.S COVID-19 vaccine or a placebo.

In DNA, the CDR3 is TGTGCCAGCAGCCAAGAAGGGGAAGCTTCCGATGAGCAGTTCTTC. As protein: CASSQEGEASDEQFF. This chain joins TRBV7-9 and TRBJ2-1; TRBD1 is a possible D gene (5 bases). The V end was cut by 5 bases, the J end by 8 bases, with 19 bases between. The CDR3 runs to 15 residues. Germline-derived CDR1 and CDR2 are SEHNR and FQNEAQ (reference sequence).